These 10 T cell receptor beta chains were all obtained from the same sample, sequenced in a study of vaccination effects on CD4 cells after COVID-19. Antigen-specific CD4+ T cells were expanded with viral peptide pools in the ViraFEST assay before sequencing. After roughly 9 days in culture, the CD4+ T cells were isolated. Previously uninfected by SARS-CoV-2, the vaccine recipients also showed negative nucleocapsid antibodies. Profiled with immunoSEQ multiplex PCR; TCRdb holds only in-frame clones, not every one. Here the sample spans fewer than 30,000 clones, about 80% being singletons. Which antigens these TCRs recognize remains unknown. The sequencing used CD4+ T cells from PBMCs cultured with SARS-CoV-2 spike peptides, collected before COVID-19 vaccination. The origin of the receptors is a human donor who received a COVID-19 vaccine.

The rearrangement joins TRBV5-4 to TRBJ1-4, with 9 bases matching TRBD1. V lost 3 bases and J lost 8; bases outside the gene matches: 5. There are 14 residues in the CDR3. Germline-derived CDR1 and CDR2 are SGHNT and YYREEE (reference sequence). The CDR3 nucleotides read TGTGCCAGCAGCTGGGACAGGGTCTCCGAAAAACTGTTTTTT. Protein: CASSWDRVSEKLFF.

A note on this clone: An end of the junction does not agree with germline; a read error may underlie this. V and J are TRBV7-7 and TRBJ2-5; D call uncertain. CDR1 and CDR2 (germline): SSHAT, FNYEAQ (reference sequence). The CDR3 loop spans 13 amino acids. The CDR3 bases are TGTGCTAGCAGCGCTGCACCAGCGGAGACCCAGTACTTC. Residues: CASSAAPAETQYF.

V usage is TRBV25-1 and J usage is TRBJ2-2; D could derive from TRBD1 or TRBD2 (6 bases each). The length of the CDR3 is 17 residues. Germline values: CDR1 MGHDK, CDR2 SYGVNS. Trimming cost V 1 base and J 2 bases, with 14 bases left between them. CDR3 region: CASSEFTGALNTGELFF. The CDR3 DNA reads TGTGCCAGCAGTGAATTTACGGGGGCGTTAAACACCGGGGAGCTGTTTTTT.

The DNA of the CDR3 is TGCGCCAGCTGCCTGATGGGGTCCACTGAAGCTTTCTTT. It yields the protein CASCLMGSTEAFF. This chain joins TRBV5-1 and TRBJ1-1; D call uncertain. The CDR3 extends over 13 amino acids. V lost 7 bases and J lost 4, with 14 bases in between. Germline V CDR1 and CDR2: SGHRS, YFSETQ. The whole variable domain, filled in from reference TRBV5-1 and TRBJ1-1, reads KAGVTQTPRYLIKTRGQQVTLSCSPISGHRSVSWYQQTPGQGLQFLFEYFSETQRNKGNFPGRFSGRQFSNSRSEMNVSTLELGDSALYLCASCLMGSTEAFFGQGTRLTVV.

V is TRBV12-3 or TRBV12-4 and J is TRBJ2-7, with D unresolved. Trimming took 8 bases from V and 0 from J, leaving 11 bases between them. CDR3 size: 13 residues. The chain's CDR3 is CASRWSSSYEQYF. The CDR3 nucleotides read TGTGCCAGCCGGTGGAGCTCCTCCTACGAGCAGTACTTC.

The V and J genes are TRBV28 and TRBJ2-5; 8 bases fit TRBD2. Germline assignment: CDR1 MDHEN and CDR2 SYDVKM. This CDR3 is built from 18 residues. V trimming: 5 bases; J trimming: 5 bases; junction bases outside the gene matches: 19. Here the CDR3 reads CASSPPRGLAGGGETQYF. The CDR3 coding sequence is TGTGCCAGCAGTCCCCCCCGAGGGCTAGCGGGCGGAGGGGAGACCCAGTACTTC.

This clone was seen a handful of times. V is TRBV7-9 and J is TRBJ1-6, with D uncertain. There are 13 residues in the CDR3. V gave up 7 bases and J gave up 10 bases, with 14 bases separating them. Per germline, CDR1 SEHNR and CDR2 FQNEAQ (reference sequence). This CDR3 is CASTAGRASPLHF. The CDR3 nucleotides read TGTGCCAGCACCGCTGGGAGGGCCTCACCCCTCCACTTT. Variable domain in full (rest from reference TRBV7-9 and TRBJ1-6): DTGVSQNPRHKITKRGQNVTFRCDPISEHNRLYWYRQTLGQGPEFLTYFQNEAQLEKSRLLSDRFSAERPKGSFSTLEIQRTEQGDSAMYLCASTAGRASPLHFGNGTRLTVT.

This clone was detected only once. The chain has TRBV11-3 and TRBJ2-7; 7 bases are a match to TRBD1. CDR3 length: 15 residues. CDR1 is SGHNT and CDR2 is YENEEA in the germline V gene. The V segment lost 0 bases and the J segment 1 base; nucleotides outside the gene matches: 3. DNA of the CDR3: TGTGCCAGCAGCTTAGACCGGGACAGTTCCTACGAGCAGTACTTC. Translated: CASSLDRDSSYEQYF.

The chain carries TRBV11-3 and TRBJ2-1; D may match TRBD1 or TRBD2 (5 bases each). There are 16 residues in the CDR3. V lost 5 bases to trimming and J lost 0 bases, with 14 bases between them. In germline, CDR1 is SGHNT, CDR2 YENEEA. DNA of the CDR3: TGTGCCAGCAGCCTTGAGGGGTCCAGCTCCTACAATGAGCAGTTCTTC. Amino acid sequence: CASSLEGSSSYNEQFF.

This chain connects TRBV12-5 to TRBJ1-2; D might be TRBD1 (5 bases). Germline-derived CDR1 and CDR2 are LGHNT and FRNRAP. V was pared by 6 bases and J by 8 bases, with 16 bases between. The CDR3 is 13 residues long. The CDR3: CASGPPGGFGYTF. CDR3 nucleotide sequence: TGTGCTAGTGGACCTCCGGGGGGGTTCGGCTACACCTTC.